This T cell receptor (beta chain) was recorded in a study of long-term antiretroviral therapy in people with HIV. Study-level points and caveats: CDR3 lengths in HIV samples spanned a narrower range than controls. Dominating the repertoire at all time points were the clones that expanded before ART. After ART, diversity increased yet remained lower than transplant donor controls.

Regarding this clone: Its target is not known.

Samples were assayed with immunoSEQ v3.0 at survey level. The data were produced by immunoSEQ multiplex PCR, yet TCRdb's version contains in-frame clones alone and is incomplete. This sample carries 15,000 to 20,000 clones, about 81% of them seen once, and the ten largest clones take over 7.5%. Sequences were derived from unsorted PBMCs, sampled 0.3 years before starting antiretroviral therapy. The clonotype originates from a man aged 45-65 years with HIV.

CDR3 amino acids: CASSLTGSSGNTIYF. The CDR3 DNA reads as TGTGCCAGCAGTTTGACAGGGAGCTCTGGAAACACCATATATTTT. This rearrangement joins TRBV6-5 to TRBJ1-3; 7 positions agree with TRBD1. The CDR3 totals 15 residues. The germline V gene has CDR1 MNHEY and CDR2 SVGAGI. Germline trimming cut 4 bases from V and 0 bases from J; bases unmatched to any gene: 3.